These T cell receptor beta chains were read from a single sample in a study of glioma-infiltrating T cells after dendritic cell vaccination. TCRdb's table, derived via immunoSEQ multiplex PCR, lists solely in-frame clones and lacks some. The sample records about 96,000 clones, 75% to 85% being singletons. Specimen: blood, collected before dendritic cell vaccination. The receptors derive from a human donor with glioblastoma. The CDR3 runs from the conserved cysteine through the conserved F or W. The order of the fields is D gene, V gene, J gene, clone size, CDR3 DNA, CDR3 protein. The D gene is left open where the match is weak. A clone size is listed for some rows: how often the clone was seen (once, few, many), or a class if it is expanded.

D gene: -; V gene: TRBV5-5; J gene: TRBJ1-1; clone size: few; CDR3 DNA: TGTGCCAGCAGCTTAGCGGGTCAGGAAGCTTTCTTT; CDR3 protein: CASSLAGQEAFF
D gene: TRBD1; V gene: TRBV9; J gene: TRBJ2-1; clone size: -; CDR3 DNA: TGTGCCAGCAGCCTCTCAACGGGACAGTTCTACAATGAGCAGTTCTTC; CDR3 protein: CASSLSTGQFYNEQFF
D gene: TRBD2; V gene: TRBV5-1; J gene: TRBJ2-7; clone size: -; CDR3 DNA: TGCGCCAGCAGCTTTCGGACGGGACTAGTCTACGAGCAGTACTTC; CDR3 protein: CASSFRTGLVYEQYF
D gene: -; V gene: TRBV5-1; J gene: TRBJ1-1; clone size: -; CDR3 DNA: TGCGCCAGCAGCGCGGACACTCGTAGGAACACTGAAGCTTTCTTT; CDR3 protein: CASSADTRRNTEAFF
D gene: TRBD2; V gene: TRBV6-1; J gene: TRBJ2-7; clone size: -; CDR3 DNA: TGTGCCAGCATGCCCCTCGTGGGAGGGTCCTACGAGCAGTACTTC; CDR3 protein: CASMPLVGGSYEQYF
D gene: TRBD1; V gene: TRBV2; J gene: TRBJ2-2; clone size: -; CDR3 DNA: TGTGCCAGCAGTCCGACAGGGGGGCCGAACACCGGGGAGCTGTTTTTT; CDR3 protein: CASSPTGGPNTGELFF
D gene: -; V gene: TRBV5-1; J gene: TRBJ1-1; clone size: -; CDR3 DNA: TGCGCCAGCAGCTTGGCCGGTACAGGGAACACTGAAGCTTTCTTT; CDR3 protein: CASSLAGTGNTEAFF
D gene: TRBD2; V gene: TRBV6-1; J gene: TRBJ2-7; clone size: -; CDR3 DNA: TGTGCCAGCAGTGACACGGGGGGATACTACGAGCAGTACTTC; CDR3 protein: CASSDTGGYYEQYF
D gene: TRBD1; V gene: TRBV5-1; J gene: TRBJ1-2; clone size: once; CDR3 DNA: TGCGCCAGCAGCCCTGGGACAGGGGAGGGCTACACCTTC; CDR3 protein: CASSPGTGEGYTF
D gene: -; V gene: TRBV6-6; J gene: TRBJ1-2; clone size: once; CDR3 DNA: TGTGCCAGCAGTTATCACCAGGGGTTCTACACCTTC; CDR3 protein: CASSYHQGFYTF
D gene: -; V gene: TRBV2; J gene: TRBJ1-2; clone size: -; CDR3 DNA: TGTGCCAGCAGGGGGGGACCCTATGGCTACACCTTC; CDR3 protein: CASRGGPYGYTF
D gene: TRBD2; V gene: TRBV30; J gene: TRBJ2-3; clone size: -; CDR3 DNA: TGTGCCTGGAGCAGACTAGCGGGCACAGATACGCAGTATTTT; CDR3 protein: CAWSRLAGTDTQYF
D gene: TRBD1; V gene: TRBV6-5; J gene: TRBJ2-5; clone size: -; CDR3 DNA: TGTGCCAGCAGCACGACAGGGGGGAGGGAGACCCAGTACTTC; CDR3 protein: CASSTTGGRETQYF
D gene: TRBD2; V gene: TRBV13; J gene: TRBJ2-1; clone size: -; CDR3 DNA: TGTGCCAGCAGCCATTCTCTAGCGGGCGGGAGCAGAGACAATGAGCAGTTCTTC; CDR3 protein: CASSHSLAGGSRDNEQFF
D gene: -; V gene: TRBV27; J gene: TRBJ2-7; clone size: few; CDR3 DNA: TGTGCCAGCAGGTCCAGTACAGGGAACGAGCAGTACTTC; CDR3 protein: CASRSSTGNEQYF
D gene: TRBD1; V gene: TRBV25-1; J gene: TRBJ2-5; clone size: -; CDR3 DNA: TGTGCCAGCAGTCAAAAAGTTTCGGGGACAGGGGACCAAGAGACCCAGTACTTC; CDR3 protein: CASSQKVSGTGDQETQYF
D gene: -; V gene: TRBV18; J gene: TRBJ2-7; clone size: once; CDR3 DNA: TGTGCCAGCTCACCACCGACGGGCGAGCAGTACTTC; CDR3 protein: CASSPPTGEQYF
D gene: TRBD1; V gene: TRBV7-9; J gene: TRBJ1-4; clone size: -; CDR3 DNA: TGTGCCAGCAGCTCCGGACAGGCTAATGAAAAACTGTTTTTT; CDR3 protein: CASSSGQANEKLFF
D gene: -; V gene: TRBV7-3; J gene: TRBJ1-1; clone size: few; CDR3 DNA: TGTGCCAGCAGCAACGGGGGGGCGAACACTGAAGCTTTCTTT; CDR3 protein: CASSNGGANTEAFF
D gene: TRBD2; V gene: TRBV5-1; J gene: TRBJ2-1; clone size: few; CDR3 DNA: TGCGCCAGCAAGACCAGCGGGGATAACAATGAGCAGTTCTTC; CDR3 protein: CASKTSGDNNEQFF
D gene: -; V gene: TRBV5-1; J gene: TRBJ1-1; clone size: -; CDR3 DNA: TGCGCCAGCAGCTTGTGGGGAGATATGAACACTGAAGCTTTCTTT; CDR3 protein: CASSLWGDMNTEAFF
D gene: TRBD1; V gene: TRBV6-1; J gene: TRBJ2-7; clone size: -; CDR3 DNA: TGTGCCAGCATTCTCGCCGGGACAGGGGGGAACGAGCAGTACTTC; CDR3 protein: CASILAGTGGNEQYF
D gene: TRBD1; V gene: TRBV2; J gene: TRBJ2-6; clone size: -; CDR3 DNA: TGTGCCAGCAGTGGCCAGGGGGCCGGTTTCTCTGGGGCCAACGTCCTGACTTTC; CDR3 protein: CASSGQGAGFSGANVLTF